This T cell receptor beta chain was sequenced in a study of monozygotic twins with inflammatory bowel disease. Germline V CDR1 and CDR2: SEHNR, FQNEAQ (reference sequence). This CDR3 contains 15 residues. Addition of UMIs with a 6-nucleotide sample barcode was achieved by template switching. TCRdb reprocessed the 5' RACE reads and keeps a single row for each CDR3 protein, giving no DNA. The listing contains approximately 400,000 distinct CDR3 sequences. This sequence joins TRBV7-9 and TRBJ2-1; TCRdb reports TRBD1, a call that lacks DNA to check it against. The clonotype comes from a human donor with ulcerative colitis or Crohn's disease, or a healthy co-twin of an affected twin (not recorded which). Sequenced input: blood. This CDR3 is CASTTRDRGNNEQFF. Using reference TRBV7-9 and TRBJ2-1 for the parts outside the CDR3, the full variable domain is DTGVSQNPRHKITKRGQNVTFRCDPISEHNRLYWYRQTLGQGPEFLTYFQNEAQLEKSRLLSDRFSAERPKGSFSTLEIQRTEQGDSAMYLCASTTRDRGNNEQFFGPGTRLTVL.